This T cell receptor (beta chain) was documented in a study of OX40 agonist ivuxolimab in advanced cancers. Study overall: Dose-escalation patients' cancers were hepatocellular carcinoma, melanoma, renal cell or head and neck cancer. People who had prior anti-PD-1, anti-PD-L1 or anti-CTLA-4 therapy could take part, and about 37% had some.

The CDR3 consists of 17 residues. Trimming cost V 3 bases and J 5 bases; bases outside gene matches: 10. Germline V CDR1 and CDR2: LGHNA, YSLEER. Study-level findings and limits: Still undetermined is the antigen specificity of the expanded peripheral T cells. Clonal expansion from baseline to week 6 occurred in both CD4+ and CD8+ T cells.

Note on this clone: The antigen remains undetermined.

Profiled with immunoSEQ multiplex PCR; TCRdb holds only in-frame clones, not every one. Here the sample spans approximately 54,000 clones, around 93% being singletons. The sequence was obtained from an adult with an advanced solid tumor such as melanoma, head and neck, liver or kidney cancer. The rearrangement uses TRBV4-3 and TRBJ2-3; 11 nucleotides align to TRBD2. Sample: CD4+ or CD8+ T cells sorted from blood, taken in a trial of the OX40 agonist ivuxolimab. The CDR3 region is CASSHALAGVGQDTQYF. Written as DNA, the CDR3 is TGCGCCAGCAGCCACGCACTAGCGGGAGTCGGACAAGATACGCAGTATTTT.